In its sample, the clone carrying this T cell receptor (beta chain) was seen a few times. Its target is not known. Libraries of TCR beta came from quantitative 5'-RACE with molecular barcodes. TCRdb recomputed calls from the 5' RACE reads with MiXCR, one row per CDR3 protein. The repertoire consists of approximately 260,000 distinct CDR3 sequences, with 15% to 20% occurring once and the leading ten covering less than 35%. CDR3 length: 17 residues. Germline trimming cut 3 bases from V and 0 bases from J; bases unmatched to any gene: 8. Per germline, CDR1 MGHDK and CDR2 SYGVNS. This record comes from a study of CD8 T cells in ankylosing spondylitis. Study results and caveats: As reported, disease-linked clones showed significant enrichment in matched ankylosing spondylitis synovial fluid. A motif of 7 to 9 highly homologous TCR beta variants was seen as apparently characteristic of ankylosing spondylitis blood. Earlier studies detected some motif variants in reactive arthritis synovial fluid and blood.

The sequence was obtained from a male donor with ankylosing spondylitis or in good health (not recorded which). What was sequenced was blood, either unsorted or a sorted T cell fraction (not recorded which). J is TRBJ2-7 and V is TRBV25-1, with 10 bases aligning to TRBD2. The CDR3 sequence is CASSDEGLAAFSYEQYF. The CDR3 coding sequence is TGTGCCAGCAGTGATGAAGGACTAGCGGCCTTCTCCTACGAGCAGTACTTC.